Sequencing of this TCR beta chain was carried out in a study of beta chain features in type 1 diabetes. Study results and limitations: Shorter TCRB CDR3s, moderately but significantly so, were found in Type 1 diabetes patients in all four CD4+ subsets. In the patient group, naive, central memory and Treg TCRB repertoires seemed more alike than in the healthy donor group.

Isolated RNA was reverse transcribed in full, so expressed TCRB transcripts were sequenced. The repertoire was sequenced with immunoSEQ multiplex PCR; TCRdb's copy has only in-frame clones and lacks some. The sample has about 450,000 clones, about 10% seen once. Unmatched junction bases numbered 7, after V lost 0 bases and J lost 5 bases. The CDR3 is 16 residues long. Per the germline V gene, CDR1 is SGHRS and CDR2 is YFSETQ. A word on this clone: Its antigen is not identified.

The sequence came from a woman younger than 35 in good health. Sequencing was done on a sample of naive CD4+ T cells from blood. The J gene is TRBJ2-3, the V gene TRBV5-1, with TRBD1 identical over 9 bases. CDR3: CASSLAPGTGKDTQYF. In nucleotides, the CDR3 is TGCGCCAGCAGCTTGGCACCCGGGACAGGGAAAGATACGCAGTATTTT.